These T cell receptor beta chains were read from a single sample in a study of molecular identifiers for immune sequencing clone quantification. TCRdb used MiXCR to reprocess the PCR reads, holding one entry per CDR3 protein. The sample lists around 40,000 distinct CDR3 sequences; over 15% were seen once. Sample: naive CD8+ T cells from blood, with Jurkat cell RNA spiked in. These receptors were obtained from a human donor in good health. Some libraries in this study had Jurkat cell RNA spiked in. The CDR3 runs from the conserved cysteine through the conserved F or W. D genes are given only for firm matches. Some rows have no size entry. The others give once, few or many, or a class for an expanded clone.

clone_size	v_call	j_call	cdr3_length	d_call	cdr3_nt	cdr3_aa
NA	TRBV11-2	TRBJ2-3	18	TRBD1	TGTGCCAGCAGCTCAACGAAAGGGACAGGGGACGTTGCAGATACGCAGTATTTT	CASSSTKGTGDVADTQYF
many	TRBV5-4	TRBJ1-1	12	NA	TGTGCCAGCAGCCGGAGCAACACTGAAGCTTTCTTT	CASSRSNTEAFF
many	TRBV13	TRBJ2-3	17	TRBD2	TGTGCCAGCAGCTTACTACTAGCGGGAGGCGGCACAGATACGCAGTATTTT	CASSLLLAGGGTDTQYF
many	TRBV6-5	TRBJ1-4	14	NA	TGTGCCAGCAGTTACAGCCAGGGGCCTGAAAAACTGTTTTTT	CASSYSQGPEKLFF
NA	TRBV7-9	TRBJ2-3	14	TRBD1	TGTGCCAGCAGCTTAGGGGACAGGGTGCCTGCGCAGTATTTT	CASSLGDRVPAQYF
many	TRBV13	TRBJ2-5	15	TRBD2	TGTGCCAGCAGCAACGGACTAGCGGGCCAAGAGACCCAGTACTTC	CASSNGLAGQETQYF
few	TRBV12-3/TRBV12-4	TRBJ1-1	13	NA	TGTGCCAGCAGTCCGATCGGGGCCGGTGAAGCTTTCTTT	CASSPIGAGEAFF
many	TRBV6-5	TRBJ1-1	13	NA	TGTGCCAGCAGTTGGCAGATGAACACTGAAGCTTTCTTT	CASSWQMNTEAFF
NA	TRBV7-9	TRBJ1-2	13	NA	TGTGCCAGCAGCTGGACATCGAACTATGGCTACACCTTC	CASSWTSNYGYTF
many	TRBV29-1	TRBJ1-2	15	TRBD1	TGCAGCGCTGGGACCGGACAGGGCGGAAACTATGGCTACACCTTC	CSAGTGQGGNYGYTF
many	TRBV7-9	TRBJ1-3	16	NA	TGTGCCAGCAGCCCACCTGTGGGGGGTTCTGGAAACACCATATATTTT	CASSPPVGGSGNTIYF
NA	TRBV11-2	TRBJ2-1	13	NA	TGTGCCAGCAGCTTCGAGGGTTGGAATGAGCAGTTCTTC	CASSFEGWNEQFF
few	TRBV19	TRBJ2-1	13	NA	TGTGCCAGTAGCATGATCGCCGGGACAGAGCAGTTCTTC	CASSMIAGTEQFF
many	TRBV7-2	TRBJ2-7	15	NA	TGTGCCAGCAACGAAGCCGCCGGGAGCCCCTACGAGCAGTACTTC	CASNEAAGSPYEQYF
many	TRBV4-1	TRBJ2-2	16	NA	TGCGCCAGCAGCCTAGAGACGTGGGGGCGAACCGGGGAGCTGTTTTTT	CASSLETWGRTGELFF
many	TRBV4-3	TRBJ1-3	15	TRBD1	TGCGCCAGCAGCCAAGATGGGACAGATGGAAACACCATATATTTT	CASSQDGTDGNTIYF
many	TRBV4-1	TRBJ2-5	15	NA	TGCGCCAGCAGCCTAAGAAGAACAGGCCAAGAGACCCAGTACTTC	CASSLRRTGQETQYF
many	TRBV23-1	TRBJ2-7	15	NA	TGCGCCAGCAGTCAATTTGGGCAGACCTCCTACGAGCAGTACTTC	CASSQFGQTSYEQYF
NA	TRBV20-1	TRBJ2-1	17	TRBD2	TGCAGTGCTAGAGATCGGGGGCTAGCGGGGGTAGACAATGAGCAGTTCTTC	CSARDRGLAGVDNEQFF
NA	TRBV20-1	TRBJ2-2	16	TRBD2	TGCAGTGCTAGTCTAGCGGGAGTGGGTATCACCCGGGAGCTGTTTTTT	CSASLAGVGITRELFF
many	TRBV5-6	TRBJ2-7	15	TRBD1	TGTGCCAGCAGCGCTGGGGGACAGGGTGCCGACGAGCAGTACTTC	CASSAGGQGADEQYF
many	TRBV7-2	TRBJ1-1	13	NA	TGTGCCAGCAGCTTAGGTATGGGCTCTGAAGCTTTCTTT	CASSLGMGSEAFF
few	TRBV7-9	TRBJ2-3	16	TRBD1	TGTGCCAGCAGCCCTGAGACAGGGGATAGCACAGATACGCAGTATTTT	CASSPETGDSTDTQYF
many	TRBV7-9	TRBJ2-7	17	NA	TGTGCCAGCAGCTGGCCCGGGGCAGTGATCAACTCCTACGAGCAGTACTTC	CASSWPGAVINSYEQYF
many	TRBV5-4	TRBJ1-1	14	NA	TGTGCCAGCAGCCATAAAAGCTTGAACACTGAAGCTTTCTTT	CASSHKSLNTEAFF
few	TRBV2	TRBJ2-7	15	NA	TGTGCCAGCAGCCAGCTCCGGGACTCGTCCTACGAGCAGTACTTC	CASSQLRDSSYEQYF
many	TRBV9	TRBJ2-3	16	TRBD2	TGTGCCAGCAGCGCTGAACTAGCGGGGGGACAAGATACGCAGTATTTT	CASSAELAGGQDTQYF
many	TRBV4-3	TRBJ2-7	16	NA	TGCGCCAGCAGCCAAGATACAAGGGGCCAAGGCTACGAGCAGTACTTC	CASSQDTRGQGYEQYF
many	TRBV7-3	TRBJ2-3	15	NA	TGTGCCAGCAGCGAGTGGGGCAGCCCCACAGATACGCAGTATTTT	CASSEWGSPTDTQYF
many	TRBV7-2	TRBJ2-3	16	TRBD2	TGTGCCAGCAGCCCCCTTCTAGCGGGGACCACAGATACGCAGTATTTT	CASSPLLAGTTDTQYF
few	TRBV7-9	TRBJ2-1	11	NA	TGTGCCAGCAGCTGGGTTAGTGAGCAGTTCTTC	CASSWVSEQFF
NA	TRBV13	TRBJ1-1	16	TRBD1	TGTGCCAGCAGCTTAGAAGGACAGGGGGCAGAAACTGAAGCTTTCTTT	CASSLEGQGAETEAFF
many	TRBV7-9	TRBJ2-5	12	TRBD2	TGTGCCAGCAGCTTACCGGGGAGGGCCCAGTACTTC	CASSLPGRAQYF
few	TRBV7-9	TRBJ1-1	13	NA	TGTGCCAGCAGCTTACAGCTTGGCACTGAAGCTTTCTTT	CASSLQLGTEAFF
many	TRBV11-2	TRBJ2-5	15	NA	TGTGCCAGCAGTCGAATACAGGGTGTTCAAGAGACCCAGTACTTC	CASSRIQGVQETQYF
many	TRBV7-2	TRBJ2-5	13	NA	TGTGCCAGCAGCTTCGGGAATAAAGAGACCCAGTACTTC	CASSFGNKETQYF
NA	TRBV7-3	TRBJ2-1	15	TRBD2	TGTGCCAGCAGCTTATTAGCGGGACGATACAATGAGCAGTTCTTC	CASSLLAGRYNEQFF
many	TRBV3-1	TRBJ2-3	15	NA	TGTGCCAGCAGCCAAGCGAACGCGGGACAAGATACGCAGTATTTT	CASSQANAGQDTQYF